Below are 3 T cell receptor beta chains sequenced from a single sample in a study of CD8+CD57+ T cells in acquired aplastic anemia. CDR3 and TCR beta VDJ profiling relied on a genomic DNA template. Using its own MiXCR run on the reads, TCRdb lists one record per CDR3 protein. This sample has 180,000 or so distinct CDR3 sequences, with roughly half found just once. Sequences were obtained from sorted CD4+, CD8+, or CD8+CD57+ T cells (not recorded which) from PBMCs. The receptor source for this set is a human donor in good health.

The chain combines TRBV24-1 with TRBJ2-1; a weak D match, TRBD2 (6 bases). Trimming left V 3 bases short and J 5 bases short, with 16 bases between. CDR1 is KGHDR and CDR2 is SFDVKD in the germline V gene. This CDR3 comprises 16 residues. The CDR3 protein is CATSDPTTSANNEQFF. The CDR3, as DNA: TGTGCCACCAGTGATCCAACGACTAGTGCAAACAATGAGCAGTTCTTC.

V gene TRBV6-7 combines with J gene TRBJ2-7; the match to TRBD1 covers 7 bases. Being an ORF, TRBV6-7 has a function that is uncertain. The CDR3 sequence is 14 residues long. The J segment lost 4 bases and the V segment lost 10 bases, leaving 13 bases of the junction unmatched. CDR3 DNA sequence: TGTGCCAATAGGAGGCCGACAGGGAGTTACGAGCAGTACTTC. Protein product: CANRRPTGSYEQYF.

The V gene is TRBV2, the J gene TRBJ1-1; D not certain. Trimming took off 5 bases at V and 5 bases at J, with 6 bases between the two ends. CDR3 size: 11 residues. The germline V gene has CDR1 SNHLY and CDR2 FYNNEI. The CDR3, as DNA: TGTGCCAGCAGTCCCAGGACTGAAGCTTTCTTT. As protein: CASSPRTEAFF.